This T cell receptor beta chain was sequenced in a study of T-cell reconstitution after alpha-beta-depleted transplantation in children. Preparation of the TCRbeta library used unique molecular identifiers. TCRdb redid the calling of the PCR reads with MiXCR, one entry per CDR3 protein. Of 250,000 to 300,000 distinct CDR3 sequences listed, less than 9.5% are singletons. Study results and caveats: After transplant, at about two months, alpha-beta T cells were reportedly derived from several hundred expanded graft clones. From newly produced T cells came most of the T-cell counts and diversity one year after transplant.

This CDR3 region has 15 residues. Germline-derived CDR1 and CDR2 are SGHDN and FVKESK. The V end was cut by 4 bases, the J end by 10 bases, with 17 bases between. This clonotype has just a few counts. Its antigen is undetermined. This TCR was sampled from a female patient aged 2-15 years who had a stem cell transplant for Fanconi anemia, so the T cells may come from the graft donor. Source: peripheral blood, taken 360 days after TCRalphabeta/CD19-depleted stem cell transplant. The gene calls are TRBV14 and TRBJ1-6; tentative D call: TRBD1 (6 bases). DNA for the CDR3: TGTGCCAGCAGCCGGCGGGGGCCGCCCCTATCACCCCTCCACTTT. Amino acid sequence: CASSRRGPPLSPLHF.